The entry that follows covers one TCR beta chain sequence. What it recognizes is unknown. The source of the sample is a study of identical twins. The trim removed 4 bases at V and 3 bases at J, leaving 2 bases unmatched. The CDR3 sequence is 14 residues long. The germline V gene has CDR1 MNHEY and CDR2 SMNVEV (reference sequence). Study-wide findings and caveats: Insertions were fewer in abundant cord blood beta clonotypes, whereas memory repertoires showed none of this pattern.

TCRdb used MiXCR to reprocess the 5' RACE reads, holding one entry per CDR3 protein. Among some 590,000 distinct CDR3 sequences listed, more than 9% were seen once. Another study also made use of these data, one on yellow fever vaccine responses in identical twins.

The rearrangement links TRBV27 to TRBJ2-2; 7 bases map to TRBD1. The TCR comes from a woman between 18 and 29 years old in good health. The sequencing input was PBMCs. In DNA form, the CDR3 reads TGTGCCAGCAGTTCGGGACAGTACACCGGGGAGCTGTTTTTT. This gives the protein CASSSGQYTGELFF.